What follows describes a single T cell receptor beta chain. The data originate from a study of cytomegalovirus exposure and HLA in healthy donors. Primers for the PCR totalled 60 Vbeta and 13 Jbeta. TCRdb's copy holds only in-frame clones and misses some; the assay was immunoSEQ multiplex PCR. The table has approximately 140,000 clones, 78% seen once. Germline CDR1 is SGDLS and CDR2 is YYNGEE. The CDR3 has 20 amino acids. J gave up 0 bases and V 2 bases, and 16 bases lay outside the gene matches. The TCR comes from a male donor in good health and CMV-seronegative. Specimen: PBMCs. V gene TRBV9 combines with J gene TRBJ2-1; 8 nucleotides line up with TRBD2. CDR3: CASSVSPAGGPSSSYNEQFF. The CDR3 DNA follows: TGTGCCAGCAGCGTCTCCCCGGCGGGAGGACCCTCGAGCTCCTACAATGAGCAGTTCTTC.